The 3 T cell receptor beta chains below come from one sample, sequenced in a study of T cells expressing NK-cell markers. TCRdb reprocessed the 5' RACE reads and stores each CDR3 protein as one record, lacking DNA. The sample spans roughly 450,000 distinct CDR3 sequences; the ten largest clones claim 1.4% to 1.5%. The sequenced sample consisted of blood T cells: a sorted CD56 or NKG2C T cell subset, CD4+ or CD8+ T cells, or bulk PBMC T cells (not recorded which). The source is a woman aged 45-60 years in good health.

The rearrangement joins TRBV20-1 to TRBJ1-1; the TCRdb D gene call, TRBD1, has no DNA to confirm it. The CDR3 is made up of 15 amino acids. Germline lookup yields CDR1 DFQATT and CDR2 SNEGSKA (reference sequence). CDR3: CSTMSGTLNPPEAFF.

The rearrangement links TRBV12-3 or TRBV12-4 to TRBJ1-1; TCRdb indicates TRBD1, and absent DNA this call remains unverified. This CDR3 has 14 amino acids. CDR3: CASSLVGGGGEAFF.

V and J are TRBV28 and TRBJ2-2. The CDR3 extends over 12 amino acids. Germline CDR1 and CDR2: MDHEN and SYDVKM. CDR3 loop: CASTLLTGELFF. Full variable domain (remainder filled in from reference TRBV28 and TRBJ2-2): DVKVTQSSRYLVKRTGEKVFLECVQDMDHENMFWYRQDPGLGLRLIYFSYDVKMKEKGDIPEGYSVSREKKERFSLILESASTNQTSMYLCASTLLTGELFFGEGSRLTVL.